This T cell receptor (beta chain) was sequenced during a study of regulatory T cells in long-lasting Graves disease. Libraries of TCR beta came from iRepertoire HTBI primers plus Arm-PCR of CDR3 regions. TCRdb re-called the multiplex PCR reads through MiXCR, storing one row per CDR3 protein. In the table there are around 400,000 distinct CDR3 sequences, less than 25% of which are singletons. As to time point: persistent/refractory GD, antithyroid drugs over 5 years with positive TRAb. Extracted PBMC RNA gave rise to the TCR library. This clonotype was found many times. Its cognate antigen is unknown. Points from the study as a whole: Persistent Graves' cases showed lower TCR diversity than newly diagnosed cases. In persistent patients, shared public clonotypes (approximately 3,000) outnumbered those in new patients (about 1,000). Gene preferences differed: TRBV28, TRBJ1-2, TRBJ2-5 in persistent cases.

The V and J ends lost 1 base and 2 bases, in that order; junction bases with no gene match: 3. This CDR3 has 17 residues. Germline loops: CDR1 SGHTA, CDR2 FQGNSA. The sequenced sample was peripheral blood mononuclear cells (PBMCs), obtained when the disease was refractory, from a patient treated with antithyroid drugs. The TCR originated in a female donor with Graves disease. The chain joins TRBV7-2 to TRBJ2-7; 15 bases are a match to TRBD2. This CDR3 reads CASSLGTSGRGTYEQYF. The CDR3 DNA is TGTGCCAGCAGCTTAGGGACTAGCGGGAGGGGGACCTACGAGCAGTACTTC.